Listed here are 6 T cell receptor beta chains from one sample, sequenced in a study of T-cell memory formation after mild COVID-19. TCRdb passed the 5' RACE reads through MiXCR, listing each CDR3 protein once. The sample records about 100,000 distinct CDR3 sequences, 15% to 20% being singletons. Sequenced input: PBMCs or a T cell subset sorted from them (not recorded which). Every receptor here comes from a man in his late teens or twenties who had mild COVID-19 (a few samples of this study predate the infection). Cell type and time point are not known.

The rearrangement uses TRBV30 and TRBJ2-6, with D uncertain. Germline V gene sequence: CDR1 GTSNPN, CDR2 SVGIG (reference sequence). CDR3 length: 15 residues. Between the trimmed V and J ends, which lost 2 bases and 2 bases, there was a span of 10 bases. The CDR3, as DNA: TGTGCCTGGAGTCCTCTCTGGACTGGGGCCAACGTCCTGACTTTC. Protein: CAWSPLWTGANVLTF.

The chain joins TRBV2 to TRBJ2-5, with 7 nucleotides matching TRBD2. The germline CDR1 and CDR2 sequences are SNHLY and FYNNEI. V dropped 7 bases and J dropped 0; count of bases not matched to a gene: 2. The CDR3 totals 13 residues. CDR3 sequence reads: CASNGGYQETQYF. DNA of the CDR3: TGTGCCAGCAACGGGGGGTACCAAGAGACCCAGTACTTC.

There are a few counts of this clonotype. CDR3: CASSETGNYEQYV. The CDR3 DNA sequence: TGTGCCAGCAGTGAGACAGGGAACTACGAGCAGTACGTC. J is TRBJ2-7 and V is TRBV25-1; 7 nucleotides align to TRBD1. CDR3 length equals 13 residues. With 3 bases clipped from V and 3 bases from J, the junction kept 2 bases outside the gene matches. Germline CDR1 is MGHDK and CDR2 is SYGVNS.

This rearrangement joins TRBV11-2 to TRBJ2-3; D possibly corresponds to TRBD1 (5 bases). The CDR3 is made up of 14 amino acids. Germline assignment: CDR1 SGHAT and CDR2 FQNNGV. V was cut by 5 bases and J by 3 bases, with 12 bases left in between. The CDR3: CASSRQLSTDTQYF. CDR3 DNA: TGTGCCAGCAGCAGACAGTTATCGACAGATACGCAGTATTTT.

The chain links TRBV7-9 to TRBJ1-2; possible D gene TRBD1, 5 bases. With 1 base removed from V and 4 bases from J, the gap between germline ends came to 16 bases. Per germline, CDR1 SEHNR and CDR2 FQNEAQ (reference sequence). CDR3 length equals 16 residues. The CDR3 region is CASSLGTGNVRYGYTF. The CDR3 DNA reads TGTGCCAGCAGCTTAGGAACAGGAAACGTCCGCTATGGCTACACCTTC.

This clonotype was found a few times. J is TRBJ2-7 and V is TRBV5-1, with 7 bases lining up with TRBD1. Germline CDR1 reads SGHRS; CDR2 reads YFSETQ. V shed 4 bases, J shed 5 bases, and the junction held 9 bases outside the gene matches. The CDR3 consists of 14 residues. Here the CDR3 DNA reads TGCGCCAGCAGCAAGAGACAGGGTCTGGACGAGCAGTACTTC. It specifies CASSKRQGLDEQYF.